The present T cell receptor (beta chain) was sequenced within a study of T cells after yellow fever vaccination. Whole-study results and caveats: Peaking faster, on day 5 versus 15, the secondary response was nonetheless weaker. Most clones from primary vaccination were detected again post-booster (just under 97% CD4, around 88% CD8). From the bulk population, abundant clonotypes could contaminate and appear within FACS-sorted repertoires.

This clonotype was counted many times. Its antigen remains unidentified. Using its own MiXCR run on the 5' RACE reads, TCRdb lists one record per CDR3 protein. The sample carries some 400,000 distinct CDR3 sequences, 6.2% recorded once. Germline V lookup: CDR1 SQVTM, CDR2 ANQGSEA. V gave up 0 bases and J gave up 6 bases, with 3 bases separating them. The CDR3 runs to 10 residues. The chain links TRBV29-1 to TRBJ2-7; D gene ambiguous. Sequences were derived from PBMCs, sampled 5 days after the yellow fever booster vaccination. The receptor comes from a man under 40 who received the YFV17D yellow fever vaccine. The DNA of the CDR3 is TGCAGCGTTGAAGAAGTCGAGCAGTACTTC. It translates to CSVEEVEQYF.